These 5 T cell receptor beta chains originate from one sample sequenced in a study of immune heterogeneity within non-small cell lung tumors listed by TCRdb under 2018. The TCR template was genomic DNA extracted from bulk tumor tissue, and 450 to 750 ng of gDNA was amplified for each sample. During surgery, multiple biopsies were taken from each primary tumor, with sampling sites spaced as far apart as possible within the tumor mass. The study cohort was described as untreated, and patients were newly diagnosed NSCLC cases undergoing curative surgery. The sequencer listed for this sample is HiSeq X Ten. A multiplex PCR system amplified the TCR beta CDR3 region, with a first 10-cycle round using 32 V-gene forward and 13 J-gene reverse primers. TCRdb trimmed the raw reads at Q25, called clones with MiXCR and kept productive beta chains. CDR3 protein sequences are deduplicated, and each keeps its most common genes and DNA. The sample records approximately 20,000 distinct CDR3 sequences, 27% of which are singletons. 3% to 4% of the sample comes from the top ten.

Sequencing input: lung tumor tissue. The origin of the receptors is a man aged 40-50 years with non-small cell lung cancer.

This clonotype came up many times. The chain is built from TRBV12-3 or TRBV12-4 and TRBJ1-2; 12 bases line up with TRBD1. The J segment lost 5 bases and the V segment lost 8 bases, leaving 6 bases of the junction unmatched. The CDR3 totals 14 residues. CDR3 nucleotide sequence: TGTGCCAGCGGTGGGACAGGGGGCGGATATGGCTACACCTTC. It translates to CASGGTGGGYGYTF.

This clonotype has just a few counts. V usage is TRBV5-4 and J usage is TRBJ1-5, with a possible D match to TRBD1 (6 bases). The CDR3 covers 15 residues. Germline loops: CDR1 SGHNT, CDR2 YYREEE (reference sequence). The V end was cut by 2 bases, the J end by 4 bases, with 13 bases between. In DNA form, the CDR3 reads TGTGCCAGCAGCTTACACGGACAGCAAAATCAGCCCCAGCATTTT. Residues: CASSLHGQQNQPQHF. Variable domain in full (rest from reference TRBV5-4 and TRBJ1-5): ETGVTQSPTHLIKTRGQQVTLRCSSQSGHNTVSWYQQALGQGPQFIFQYYREEENGRGNFPPRFSGLQFPNYSSELNVNALELDDSALYLCASSLHGQQNQPQHFGDGTRLSIL.

This sequence joins TRBV19 and TRBJ2-1; D unclear. The CDR3 consists of 11 residues. CDR1 is LNHDA, CDR2 SQIVND, per germline (reference sequence). Trimming stripped 5 bases from V and 5 bases from J, with 4 bases between. The CDR3 reads CASSRDNEQFF. As DNA, the CDR3 is TGTGCCAGTAGTCGGGACAATGAGCAGTTCTTC.

About this clonotype itself: This clone may be a read error of a much larger clone one base away. The chain couples TRBV30 to TRBJ1-4; D might be TRBD1 (5 bases). V lost 6 bases to trimming and J lost 4 bases, with 15 bases between them. The CDR3 loop spans 14 amino acids. In germline, CDR1 is GTSNPN, CDR2 SVGIG (reference sequence). CDR3 protein: CACGQTGGNEKLFF. As DNA, the CDR3 is TGTGCCTGTGGGCAAACAGGCGGTAATGAAAAACTGTTTTTT.

The chain couples TRBV15 to TRBJ1-4; D possibly corresponds to TRBD1 (5 bases). Per germline, CDR1 LNHNV and CDR2 YYDKDF (reference sequence). V was pared by 0 bases and J by 10 bases, with 18 bases between. The CDR3 covers 16 residues. The CDR3 DNA reads TGTGCCACCAGCAGAGACGGGGCCACTACGTCCACAAAACTGTTTTTT. Protein sequence: CATSRDGATTSTKLFF.